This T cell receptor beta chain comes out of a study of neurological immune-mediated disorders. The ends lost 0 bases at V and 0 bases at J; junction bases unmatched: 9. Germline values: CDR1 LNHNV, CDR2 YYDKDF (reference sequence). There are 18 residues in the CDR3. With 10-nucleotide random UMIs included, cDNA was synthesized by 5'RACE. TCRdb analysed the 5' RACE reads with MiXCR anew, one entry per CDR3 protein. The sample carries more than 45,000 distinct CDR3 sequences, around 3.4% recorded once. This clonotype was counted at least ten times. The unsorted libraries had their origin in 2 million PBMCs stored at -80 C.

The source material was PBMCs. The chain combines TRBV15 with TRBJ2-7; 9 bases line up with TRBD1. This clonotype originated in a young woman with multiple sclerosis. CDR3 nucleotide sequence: TGTGCCACCAGCAGAGATGTGGGACAGGGATCCGGCTCCTACGAGCAGTACTTC. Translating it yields CATSRDVGQGSGSYEQYF.